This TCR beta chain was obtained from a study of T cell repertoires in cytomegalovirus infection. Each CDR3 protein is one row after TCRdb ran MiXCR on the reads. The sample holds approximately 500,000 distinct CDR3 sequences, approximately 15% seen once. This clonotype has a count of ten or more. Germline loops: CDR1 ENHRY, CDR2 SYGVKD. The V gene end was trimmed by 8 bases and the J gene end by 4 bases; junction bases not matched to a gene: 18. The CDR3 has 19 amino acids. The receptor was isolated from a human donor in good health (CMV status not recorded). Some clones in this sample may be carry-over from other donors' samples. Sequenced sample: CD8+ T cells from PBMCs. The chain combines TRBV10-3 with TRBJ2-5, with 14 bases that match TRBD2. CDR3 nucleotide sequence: TGTGCCATCGCAGTGAGAGTAGGGACTAGCGGGAGAGTGGGAGAGACCCAGTACTTC. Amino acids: CAIAVRVGTSGRVGETQYF.